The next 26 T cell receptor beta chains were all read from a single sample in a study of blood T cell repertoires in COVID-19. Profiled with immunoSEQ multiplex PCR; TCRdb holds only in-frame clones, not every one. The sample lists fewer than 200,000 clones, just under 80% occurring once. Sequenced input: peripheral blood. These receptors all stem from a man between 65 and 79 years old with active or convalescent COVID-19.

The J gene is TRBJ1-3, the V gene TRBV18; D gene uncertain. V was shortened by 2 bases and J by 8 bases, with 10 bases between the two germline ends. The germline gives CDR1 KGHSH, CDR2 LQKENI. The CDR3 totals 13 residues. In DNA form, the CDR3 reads TGTGCCAGCTCACCAGGCGAGAGGGACACCATATATTTT. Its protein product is CASSPGERDTIYF.

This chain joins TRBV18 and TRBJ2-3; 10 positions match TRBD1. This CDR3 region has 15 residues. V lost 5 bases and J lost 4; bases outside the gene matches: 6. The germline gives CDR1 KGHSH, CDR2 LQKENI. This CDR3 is CASSSGTGVSDTQYF. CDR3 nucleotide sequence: TGTGCCAGCTCATCCGGGACAGGGGTCTCAGATACGCAGTATTTT. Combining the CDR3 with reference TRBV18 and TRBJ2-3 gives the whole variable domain NAGVMQNPRHLVRRRGQEARLRCSPMKGHSHVYWYRQLPEEGLKFMVYLQKENIIDESGMPKERFSAEFPKEGPSILRIQQVVRGDSAAYFCASSSGTGVSDTQYFGPGTRLTVL.

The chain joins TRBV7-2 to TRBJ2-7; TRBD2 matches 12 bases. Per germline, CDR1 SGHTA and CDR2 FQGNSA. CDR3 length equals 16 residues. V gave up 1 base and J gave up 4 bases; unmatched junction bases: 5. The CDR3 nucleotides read TGTGCCAGCAGCTTAGGGGGGGGGACTAGCGGGTACGAGCAGTACTTC. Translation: CASSLGGGTSGYEQYF.

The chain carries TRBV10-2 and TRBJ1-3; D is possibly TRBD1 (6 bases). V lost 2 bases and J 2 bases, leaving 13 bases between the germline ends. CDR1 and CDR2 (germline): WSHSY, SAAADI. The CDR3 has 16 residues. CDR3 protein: CASSEDLTGTGNTIYF. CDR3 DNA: TGCGCCAGCAGTGAGGACCTTACAGGGACTGGAAACACCATATATTTT.

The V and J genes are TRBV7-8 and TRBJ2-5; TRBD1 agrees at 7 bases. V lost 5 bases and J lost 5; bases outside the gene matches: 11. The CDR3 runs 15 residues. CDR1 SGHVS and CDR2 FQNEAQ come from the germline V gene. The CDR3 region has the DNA TGTGCCAGCAGCCTTAGGACAGGCCCGGCCGAGACCCAGTACTTC. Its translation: CASSLRTGPAETQYF. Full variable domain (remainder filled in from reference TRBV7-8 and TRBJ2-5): GAGVSQSPRYKVAKRGQDVALRCDPISGHVSLFWYQQALGQGPEFLTYFQNEAQLDKSGLPSDRFFAERPEGSVSTLKIQRTQQEDSAVYLCASSLRTGPAETQYFGPGTRLLVL.

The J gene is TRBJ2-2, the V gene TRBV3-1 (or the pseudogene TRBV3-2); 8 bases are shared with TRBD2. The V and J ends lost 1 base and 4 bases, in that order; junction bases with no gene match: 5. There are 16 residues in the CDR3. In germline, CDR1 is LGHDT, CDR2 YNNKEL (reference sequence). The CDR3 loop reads CASSQASGGSTGELFF. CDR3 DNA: TGTGCCAGCAGCCAAGCCAGCGGGGGTTCCACCGGGGAGCTGTTTTTT.

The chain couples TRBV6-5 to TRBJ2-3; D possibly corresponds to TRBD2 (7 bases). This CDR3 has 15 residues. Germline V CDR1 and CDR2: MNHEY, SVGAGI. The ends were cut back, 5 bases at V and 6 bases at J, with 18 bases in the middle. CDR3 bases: TGTGCCAGCAGTAAATTACAGGGAGGGGGGGATACGCAGTATTTT. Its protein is CASSKLQGGGDTQYF.

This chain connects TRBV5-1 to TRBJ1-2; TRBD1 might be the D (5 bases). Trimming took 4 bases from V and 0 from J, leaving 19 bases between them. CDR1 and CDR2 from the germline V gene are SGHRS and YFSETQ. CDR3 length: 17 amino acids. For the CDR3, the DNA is TGCGCCAGCAGCCCGGCTGGGGGGGGTAGAGCTAACTATGGCTACACCTTC. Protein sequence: CASSPAGGGRANYGYTF.

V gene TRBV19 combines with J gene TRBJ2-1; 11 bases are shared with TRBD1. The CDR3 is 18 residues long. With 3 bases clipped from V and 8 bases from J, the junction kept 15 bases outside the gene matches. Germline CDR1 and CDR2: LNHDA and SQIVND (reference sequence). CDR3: CASSINWDRGNPIDEQFF. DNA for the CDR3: TGTGCCAGTAGTATCAACTGGGACAGGGGGAATCCAATCGATGAGCAGTTCTTC.

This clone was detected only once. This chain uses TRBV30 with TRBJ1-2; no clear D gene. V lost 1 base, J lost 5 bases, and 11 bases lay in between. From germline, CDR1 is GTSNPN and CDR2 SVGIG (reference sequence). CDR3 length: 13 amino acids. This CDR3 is CAWSEPLRYGYTF. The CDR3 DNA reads TGTGCCTGGAGTGAGCCCCTGCGGTATGGCTACACCTTC. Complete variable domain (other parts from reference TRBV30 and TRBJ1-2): SQTIHQWPATLVQPVGSPLSLECTVEGTSNPNLYWYRQAAGRGLQLLFYSVGIGQISSEVPQNLSASRPQDRQFILSSKKLLLSDSGFYLCAWSEPLRYGYTFGSGTRLTVV.

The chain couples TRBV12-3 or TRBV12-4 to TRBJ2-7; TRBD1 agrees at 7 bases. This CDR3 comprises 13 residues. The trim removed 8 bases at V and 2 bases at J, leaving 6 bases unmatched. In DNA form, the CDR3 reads TGTGCCAGCGCCCCCCAGGGGGCCTACGAGCAGTACTTC. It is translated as CASAPQGAYEQYF.

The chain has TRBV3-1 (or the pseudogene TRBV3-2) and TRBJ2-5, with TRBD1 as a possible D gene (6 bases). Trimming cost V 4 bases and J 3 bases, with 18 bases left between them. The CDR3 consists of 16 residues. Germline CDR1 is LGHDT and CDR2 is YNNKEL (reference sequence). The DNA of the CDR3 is TGTGCCAGCAGCCCCATGGGGGCCGAGGGGGAAGAGACCCAGTACTTC. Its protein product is CASSPMGAEGEETQYF.

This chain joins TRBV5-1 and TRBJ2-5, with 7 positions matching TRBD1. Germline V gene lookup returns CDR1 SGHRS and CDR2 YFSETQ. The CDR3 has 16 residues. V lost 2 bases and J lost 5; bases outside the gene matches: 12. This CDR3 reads CASSFTGVTGDETQYF. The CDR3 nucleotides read TGCGCCAGCAGCTTTACAGGGGTAACGGGTGATGAGACCCAGTACTTC.

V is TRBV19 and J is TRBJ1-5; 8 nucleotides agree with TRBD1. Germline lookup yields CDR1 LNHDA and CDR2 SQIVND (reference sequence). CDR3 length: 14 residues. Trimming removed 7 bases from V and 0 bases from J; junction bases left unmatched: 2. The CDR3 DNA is TGTGCCAGTAAGGACAGGGCTAGCAATCAGCCCCAGCATTTT. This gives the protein CASKDRASNQPQHF.

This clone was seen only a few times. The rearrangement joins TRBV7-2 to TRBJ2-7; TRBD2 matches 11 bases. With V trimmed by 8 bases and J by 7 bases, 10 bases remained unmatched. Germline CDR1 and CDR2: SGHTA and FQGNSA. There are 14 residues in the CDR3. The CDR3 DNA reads TGTGCCAGCCACGTAGCGGGGGGGGTTGAGGAGCAGTACTTC. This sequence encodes CASHVAGGVEEQYF.

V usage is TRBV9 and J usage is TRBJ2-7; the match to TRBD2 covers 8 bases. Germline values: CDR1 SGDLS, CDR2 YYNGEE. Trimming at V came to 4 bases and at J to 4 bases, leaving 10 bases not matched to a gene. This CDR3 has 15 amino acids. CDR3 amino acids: CASSPRGREAYEQYF. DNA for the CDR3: TGTGCCAGCAGCCCGCGCGGGCGGGAGGCGTACGAGCAGTACTTC.

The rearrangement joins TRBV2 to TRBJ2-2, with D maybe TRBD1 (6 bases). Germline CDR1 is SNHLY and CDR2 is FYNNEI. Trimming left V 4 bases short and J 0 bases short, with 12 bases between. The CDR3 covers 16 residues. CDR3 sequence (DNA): TGTGCCAGCAGTGCCCAACAGGGAACGAACACCGGGGAGCTGTTTTTT. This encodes CASSAQQGTNTGELFF.

The CDR3 DNA follows: TGTGCCAGCAGTCAGACTCCCCCCGGAACTGAAGCTTTCTTT. Translating it yields CASSQTPPGTEAFF. This chain links TRBV27 with TRBJ1-1; D remains ambiguous. Germline-derived CDR1 and CDR2 are MNHEY and SMNVEV (reference sequence). The CDR3 runs 14 residues. V lost 5 bases and J lost 5, with 15 bases in between.

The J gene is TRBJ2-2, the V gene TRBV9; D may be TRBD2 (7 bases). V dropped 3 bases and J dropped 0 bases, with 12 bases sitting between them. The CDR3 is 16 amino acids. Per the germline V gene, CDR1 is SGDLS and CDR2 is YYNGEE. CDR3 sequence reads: CASSARGAANTGELFF. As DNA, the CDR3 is TGTGCCAGCAGCGCCCGGGGGGCCGCGAACACCGGGGAGCTGTTTTTT.

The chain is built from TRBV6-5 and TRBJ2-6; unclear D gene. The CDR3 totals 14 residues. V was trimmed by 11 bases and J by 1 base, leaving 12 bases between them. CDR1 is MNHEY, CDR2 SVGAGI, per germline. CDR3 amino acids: CAHSPFSGANVLTF. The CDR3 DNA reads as TGTGCCCACTCCCCGTTTTCTGGGGCCAACGTCCTGACTTTC.

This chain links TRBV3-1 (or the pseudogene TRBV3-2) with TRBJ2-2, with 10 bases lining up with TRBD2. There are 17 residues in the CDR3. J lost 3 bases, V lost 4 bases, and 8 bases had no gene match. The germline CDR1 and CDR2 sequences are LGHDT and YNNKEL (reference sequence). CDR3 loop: CASSRRTSGTYTGELFF. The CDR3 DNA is TGTGCCAGCAGCCGCCGGACTAGCGGAACTTACACCGGGGAGCTGTTTTTT.

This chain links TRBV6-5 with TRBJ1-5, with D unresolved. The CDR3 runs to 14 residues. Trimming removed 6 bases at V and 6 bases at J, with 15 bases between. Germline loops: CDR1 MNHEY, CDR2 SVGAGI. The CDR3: CASSPGLEGQPQHF. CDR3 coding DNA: TGTGCCAGCAGCCCGGGATTAGAAGGTCAGCCCCAGCATTTT.

This CDR3 is CASSSGLAGDTDTQYF. The CDR3 coding sequence is TGTGCCAGCAGCTCAGGACTAGCGGGGGACACAGATACGCAGTATTTT. The chain employs TRBV7-9 and TRBJ2-3; the match to TRBD2 covers 13 bases. With V trimmed by 4 bases and J by 2 bases, 3 bases remained unmatched. CDR1 is SEHNR and CDR2 is FQNEAQ in the germline V gene (reference sequence). CDR3 length: 16 amino acids.

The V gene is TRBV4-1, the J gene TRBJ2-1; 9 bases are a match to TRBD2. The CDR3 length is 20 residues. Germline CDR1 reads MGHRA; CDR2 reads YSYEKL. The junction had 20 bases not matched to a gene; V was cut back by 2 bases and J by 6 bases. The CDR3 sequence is CASSQPLRAGGPDDRNEQFF. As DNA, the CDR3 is TGCGCCAGCAGCCAACCCCTGAGGGCGGGAGGGCCCGATGACCGCAATGAGCAGTTCTTC.

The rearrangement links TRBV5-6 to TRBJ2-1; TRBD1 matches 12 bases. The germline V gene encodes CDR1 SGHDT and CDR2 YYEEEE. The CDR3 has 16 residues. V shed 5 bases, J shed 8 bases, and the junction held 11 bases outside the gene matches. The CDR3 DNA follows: TGTGCCAGCAGAAGAAGGGACAGGGGGCCTCTTGATGAGCAGTTCTTC. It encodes CASRRRDRGPLDEQFF. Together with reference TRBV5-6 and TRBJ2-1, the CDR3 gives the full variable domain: DAGVTQSPTHLIKTRGQQVTLRCSPKSGHDTVSWYQQALGQGPQFIFQYYEEEERQRGNFPDRFSGHQFPNYSSELNVNALLLGDSALYLCASRRRDRGPLDEQFFGPGTRLTVL.

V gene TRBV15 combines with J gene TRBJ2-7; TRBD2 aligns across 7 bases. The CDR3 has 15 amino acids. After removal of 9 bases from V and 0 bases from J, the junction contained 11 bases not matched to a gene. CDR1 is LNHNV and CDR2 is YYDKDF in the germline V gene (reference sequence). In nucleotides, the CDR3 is TGTGCCACAGGTGCCGCGGGAGCCCACTCCTACGAGCAGTACTTC. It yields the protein CATGAAGAHSYEQYF.